This record looks at one T cell receptor (beta chain) sequence and its context. The data were obtained in a study of technical replicates of blood from four donors. The CDR3 is 14 amino acids. Germline CDR1 and CDR2: MDHEN and SYDVKM. The germline V and J ends were trimmed by 7 bases and 2 bases, with 13 bases remaining between them. Only in-frame clones appear in the TCRdb table, and some are missing; sequencing was by immunoSEQ multiplex PCR. In the table there are 14,000 or so clones, 75% to 90% of which are singletons. This sequence originates from a human donor in good health. The chain couples TRBV28 to TRBJ2-3; TRBD2 is a possible D gene (5 bases). The sample was PBMCs. CDR3 sequence reads: CASTASWDTDTQYF. In DNA form, the CDR3 reads TGTGCCAGCACGGCTAGCTGGGACACAGATACGCAGTATTTT.